Listed below are T cell receptor beta chains from one sample, sequenced in a study of human T cells and chemical hapten exposure. TCRdb processed the RACE reads anew with MiXCR; each CDR3 protein has one entry. Of a few hundred thousand distinct CDR3 sequences in the sample, roughly 6% were seen once. Sequenced here: whole blood, sampled in connection with sensitization to the hapten diphenylcyclopropenone (DPC). The receptors stem from a woman under 30 with alopecia areata. Some clones in this sample may be carry-over from other donors' samples. Each CDR3 is given without its conserved first and last residue. Only part of the rows carry a size: once, few, many, or a class if the clone is expanded.

v_call	clone_size	j_call	cdr3_aa
TRBV7-2	many	TRBJ1-1	ASSLGGQAPKDTEAF
TRBV25-1	-	TRBJ2-3	ANSVLSTDTQY
TRBV3-1	few	TRBJ1-5	ASSQGRVAPQH
TRBV6-6	many	TRBJ1-5	ASSSDRSNQPQH
TRBV7-2	few	TRBJ2-3	ASSSGTITDTQY
TRBV7-9	-	TRBJ1-5	ASSLNGGNQPQH
TRBV12-3/TRBV12-4	few	TRBJ2-1	ASSLGGDEQF
TRBV29-1	many	TRBJ2-7	SVRLLQGIGEQY
TRBV5-5	many	TRBJ1-6	ASSAWDGNSPLH
TRBV21-1	many	TRBJ2-7	ASSPTDSSYEQY
TRBV5-1	many	TRBJ2-7	ASSLEGGPHEQY
TRBV12-3/TRBV12-4	few	TRBJ1-1	ASSFTGSSEAF
TRBV9	few	TRBJ1-1	ASSLEAGGGEAF
TRBV7-9	few	TRBJ2-3	ASRDLNTDTQY
TRBV12-3/TRBV12-4	few	TRBJ2-2	ASRSGLAGAGTGELF
TRBV29-1	many	TRBJ2-3	SVVGLAGGTIGSTDTQY
TRBV7-8	-	TRBJ2-4	ASSLEAGEEIIQY
TRBV6-2/TRBV6-3	many	TRBJ2-1	ASSPGTSGF
TRBV5-1	few	TRBJ2-5	ASSLEQGEETQY
TRBV28	many	TRBJ2-3	ASRGAGTDTQY
TRBV7-6	-	TRBJ2-1	ASSTQTGPNEQF
TRBV28	many	TRBJ2-6	ASSSHTTAGANVLT
TRBV7-8	few	TRBJ1-6	ASSSRDGNSPLH
TRBV4-1	-	TRBJ2-7	ASSPGQPLREQY
TRBV7-9	many	TRBJ1-2	ASSFQNIVYT
TRBV4-2	few	TRBJ2-7	ASSQDFRVFYEQY
TRBV20-1	many	TRBJ1-6	SARGRLDSSWSPLH
TRBV7-2	many	TRBJ2-3	ASSLNLPVETDTQY
TRBV28	few	TRBJ2-7	ASRGTAPFDEQY
TRBV4-3	-	TRBJ2-5	ASSQDRFNPRQY
TRBV6-2/TRBV6-3	-	TRBJ2-1	ASTSGQGRYNEQF
TRBV5-5	-	TRBJ2-1	ASSLAGGHYNEQF
TRBV6-2/TRBV6-3	-	TRBJ2-7	ASSYASASYEQY
TRBV5-1	few	TRBJ2-5	ASTGAGTYQETQY
TRBV5-1	few	TRBJ2-7	ASSLAFGSNYEQY
TRBV4-3	-	TRBJ2-7	ASSPGPDPSYEQY
TRBV5-4	-	TRBJ2-7	ASSSDPGSYEQY
TRBV9	many	TRBJ1-1	ASSVVEGNTEAF
TRBV12-3/TRBV12-4	many	TRBJ2-1	ASIAGSLYNEQF
TRBV2	many	TRBJ1-1	ASSESRRREAF
TRBV15	few	TRBJ2-1	ATSKSAGGSYNEQF
TRBV20-1	-	TRBJ1-6	SALDPTGSYNSPLH
TRBV20-1	many	TRBJ1-1	SARVPAGTEAF
TRBV20-1	-	TRBJ1-2	SAAPSLYGYT
TRBV12-3/TRBV12-4	-	TRBJ2-4	ASSPHHRGSYIQY
TRBV6-5	many	TRBJ1-1	ASSTLRGTEAF
TRBV20-1	-	TRBJ1-4	SAPQGRNEKLF
TRBV4-3	many	TRBJ2-1	ASSQDTGGGHYEQF
TRBV6-2/TRBV6-3	many	TRBJ1-5	ASRALRGRVYQPQH
TRBV7-6	few	TRBJ1-6	ASSLRSVKDHSSMAPLH
TRBV5-1	few	TRBJ2-7	ASSEGLLYEQY
TRBV2	-	TRBJ2-3	ASNNPGTDTQY
TRBV12-3/TRBV12-4	few	TRBJ2-2	ASSLFLGTGELF
TRBV7-8	-	TRBJ1-5	ASSRMRTGRQPQH
TRBV7-9	many	TRBJ1-3	ASSFLHGQGLSNTIY
TRBV5-6	many	TRBJ2-5	ASSRAETQY
TRBV20-1	-	TRBJ2-4	SARDPDRRDIQY